These T cell receptor beta chains were read from a single sample in a study of blood T cell repertoires in COVID-19. Sequenced by immunoSEQ multiplex PCR; TCRdb stores in-frame clones only, minus some. The sample includes roughly 340,000 clones, over 75% of them seen just once. What was sequenced was PBMCs or T cells enriched from blood (not recorded which). Source of these receptors: a man aged 35 to 55 in a cohort exposed to, infected with or recovered from COVID-19 (not recorded which). The CDR3 runs from the conserved cysteine through the conserved F or W. Each record gives: J gene, D gene, V gene, clone size, CDR3 protein, CDR3 DNA. The D gene is left open where the match is weak. Clone size is given for some rows only: seen once, a few or many times, or a class if the clone is expanded.

TRBJ2-7 | TRBD2 | TRBV5-1 | NA | CASSLERTSGYEQYF | TGCGCCAGCAGCTTGGAGCGGACTAGCGGCTACGAGCAGTACTTC
TRBJ1-4 | TRBD1 | TRBV10-2 | NA | CASSEWISGGAGPNEKLFF | TGCGCCAGCAGTGAGTGGATCTCAGGGGGCGCGGGACCTAATGAAAAACTGTTTTTT
TRBJ2-3 | TRBD2 | TRBV18 | NA | CASSPGTSKDTQYF | TGTGCCAGCTCACCAGGGACTAGCAAAGATACGCAGTATTTT
TRBJ1-5 | NA | TRBV18 | NA | CASSPMETGQRLSNSNQPQHF | TGTGCCAGCTCACCAATGGAGACTGGACAGCGTCTTTCTAATAGCAATCAGCCCCAGCATTTT
TRBJ2-7 | NA | TRBV11-2 | NA | CASRSGGRAYEQYF | TGTGCCAGCCGCTCGGGCGGGCGCGCCTACGAGCAGTACTTC
TRBJ2-7 | TRBD1 | TRBV27 | once | CASRRDRGYNEQYF | TGTGCCAGCAGGCGCGACAGGGGTTACAACGAGCAGTACTTC
TRBJ1-6 | TRBD1 | TRBV27 | NA | CASSSRQGAYSPLHF | TGTGCCAGCAGTTCGAGACAGGGGGCATATTCACCCCTCCACTTT
TRBJ2-7 | TRBD2 | TRBV5-1 | NA | CASSLLAGVGEQYF | TGCGCCAGCAGCCTACTAGCGGGAGTGGGGGAGCAGTACTTC
TRBJ1-2 | NA | TRBV30 | NA | CAWWPPGLLPRNYGYTF | TGTGCCTGGTGGCCCCCAGGACTTCTCCCCAGGAACTATGGCTACACCTTC
TRBJ1-3 | TRBD1 | TRBV12-5 | NA | CASGQGAGGNTIYF | TGTGCTAGTGGTCAGGGGGCGGGAGGAAACACCATATATTTT